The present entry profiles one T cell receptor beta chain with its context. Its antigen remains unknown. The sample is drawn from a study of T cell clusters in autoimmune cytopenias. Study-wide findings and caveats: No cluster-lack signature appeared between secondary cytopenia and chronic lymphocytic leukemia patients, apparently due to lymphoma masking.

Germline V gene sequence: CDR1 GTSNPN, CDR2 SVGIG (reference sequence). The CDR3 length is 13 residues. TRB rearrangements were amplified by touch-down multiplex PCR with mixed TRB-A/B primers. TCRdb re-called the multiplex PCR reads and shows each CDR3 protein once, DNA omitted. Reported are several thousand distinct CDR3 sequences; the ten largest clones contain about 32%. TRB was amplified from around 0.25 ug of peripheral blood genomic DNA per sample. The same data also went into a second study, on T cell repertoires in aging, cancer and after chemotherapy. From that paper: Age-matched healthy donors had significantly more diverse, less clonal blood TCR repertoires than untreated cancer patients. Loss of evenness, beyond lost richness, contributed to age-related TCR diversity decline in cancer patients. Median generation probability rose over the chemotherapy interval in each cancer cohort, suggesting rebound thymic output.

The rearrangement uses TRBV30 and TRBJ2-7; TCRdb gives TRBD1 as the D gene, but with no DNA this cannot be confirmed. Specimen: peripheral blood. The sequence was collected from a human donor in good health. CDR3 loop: CAWSTSAKAEQYF.